The entry below describes one TCR beta chain. Its binding antigen is unknown. Base quality data are lacking; no much larger clone is found one base away. This record belongs to a study of blood T cell repertoires in COVID-19 (dated by TCRdb to 2018 to 2021). With regard to the full study: The collaborator samples originated in the United States, Italy and Spain and spanned the acute and convalescent phases of COVID-19. Where available, HLA class I and class II types were taken from metadata supplied by the sample provider and were not determined by assay-based typing. The repertoires were released in a freely available public database intended as a resource for research on the immune response to SARS-CoV-2. The samples were drawn from two sources: the first 160 participants of the ongoing ImmuneRACE study, and approximately 1,300 subjects contributed by 6 global collaborators. Subjects who had been exposed to COVID-19, were actively infected with it, or had recovered from it provided the deeply sampled blood TCRbeta repertoires that made up the dataset. Sample metadata almost always included a de-identified subject ID, COVID-19 status, age in years and sex. The material from the prospective study consisted of cDNA or gDNA derived from T cells, B-cell-depleted T cells, or PBMCs. Broader findings and caveats from the paper: The amount of clinical and demographic metadata varied by source and participant and was provided uncurated.

The collaborating institutions used their own protocols to collect whole blood in K2EDTA tubes. For TCRbeta analysis, collaborators shipped samples in one of three forms: frozen whole blood, isolated PBMCs, or DNA extracted from either of those sample types. The germline ends are 10 bases apart after V is trimmed by 2 bases and J by 2 bases. The CDR3 has 14 amino acids, counting the end cysteine and phenylalanine. Only the CDR3 portion is preserved as DNA: 42 bases, with reading frame beginning at the first base. The germline V gene gives CDR1 as SGDLS and CDR2 as YYNGEE. TCRbeta CDR3 regions were amplified from genomic DNA using the immunoSEQ Assay, a bias-controlled multiplex PCR. The study's processing was this. Nucleated cell counts per sample were estimated from amplification of reference gene primers within the assay. To quantify the absolute abundance of each unique TCRbeta CDR3 rearrangement, sequence reads were collapsed and filtered. For each sample, productive Simpson clonality was calculated as the square root of Simpson's diversity index over productive rearrangements. TCRdb holds this immuneACCESS table with in-frame rearrangements only. Some clones are missing; in checked studies, unresolved V genes explain under half, and the rest has no known cause. The DNA was the basis for D and trimming; V, J and clone size are from that table. For this sample there are about 120,000 clones; around 86% appear just once. The top ten clones comprise around 4% of the sample.

This chain is built from TRBV9 and TRBJ1-1; the D gene is possibly TRBD1, with 6 bases matching. Specimen: peripheral blood. This clonotype originated in a man aged 40-55 years with acute or convalescent COVID-19. The CDR3 is CASSVTGDNTEAFF. The nucleotides are TGTGCCAGCAGCGTGACAGGAGATAACACTGAAGCTTTCTTT.